This T cell receptor (beta chain) was profiled in a study of regulatory T cells in long-lasting Graves disease. General observations from the study: Persistent disease showed a preference for TRBV28, TRBJ1-2 and TRBJ2-5.

Time point meaning: newly diagnosed GD, antithyroid drugs for less than 3 months. PBMC RNA was the source of the TCR library. CDR3 length: 13 residues. Germline CDR1 reads MNHNS; CDR2 reads SASEGT. Trimming stripped 9 bases from V and 5 bases from J, with 17 bases between. CDR3 regions were amplified by Arm-PCR using iRepertoire HTBI primers to build TCR beta libraries. MiXCR, run by TCRdb on the multiplex PCR reads, gives a single entry per CDR3 protein. Of roughly 420,000 distinct CDR3 sequences detected, about 14% appear once; the ten largest clones hold roughly 18%. To note about this clonotype: Its specificity is not known.

This sample was also put to use in a study of T cells in Graves' hyperthyroidism and ophthalmopathy. Per that study: Initially, a first-round RT-PCR of the TCR CDR3 employed the HTBI primer set.

The clonotype was recovered from a woman between 50 and 59 years old with Graves disease. Specimen: peripheral blood mononuclear cells (PBMCs), collected at new diagnosis, from a patient treated with antithyroid drugs. V is TRBV6-1 and J is TRBJ2-7; D gene uncertain. The CDR3 DNA sequence: TGTGCCAGTAGATTCTTAGGTGGGGACGAGCAGTACTTC. It translates to CASRFLGGDEQYF.